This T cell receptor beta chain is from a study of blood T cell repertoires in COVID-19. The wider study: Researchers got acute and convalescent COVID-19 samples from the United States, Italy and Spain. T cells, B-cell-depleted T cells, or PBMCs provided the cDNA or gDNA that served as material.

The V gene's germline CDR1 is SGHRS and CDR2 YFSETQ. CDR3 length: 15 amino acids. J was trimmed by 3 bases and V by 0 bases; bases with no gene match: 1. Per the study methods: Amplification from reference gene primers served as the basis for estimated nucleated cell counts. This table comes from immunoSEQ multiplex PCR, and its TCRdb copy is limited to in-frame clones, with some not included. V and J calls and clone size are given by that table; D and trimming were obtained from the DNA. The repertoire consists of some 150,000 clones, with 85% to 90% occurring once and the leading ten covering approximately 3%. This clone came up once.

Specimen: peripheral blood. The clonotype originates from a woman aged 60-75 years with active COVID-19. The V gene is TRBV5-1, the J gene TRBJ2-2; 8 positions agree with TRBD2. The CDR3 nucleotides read TGCGCCAGCAGCTTGGACGGGGGGGACACCGGGGAGCTGTTTTTT. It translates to CASSLDGGDTGELFF.